The 14 T cell receptor beta chains given below trace back to one sample, sequenced in a study of human T cells and chemical hapten exposure. One entry per CDR3 protein, called by TCRdb with MiXCR from the RACE reads. The profile shows some 200,000 distinct CDR3 sequences, about a fifth of them singletons. Time point noted: patch test 1, 2 weeks after DPC sensitization. The treatment: therapeutic diphenylcyclopropenone sensitization with weekly scalp DPC. The source material was whole blood, sampled in connection with sensitization to the hapten diphenylcyclopropenone (DPC). The receptors stem from a woman aged 50 to 60 with alopecia areata. Some clones in this sample may be carry-over from other donors' samples.

The chain links TRBV12-3 or TRBV12-4 to TRBJ1-2, with TRBD1 matching over 7 bases. The CDR3 consists of 13 residues. The trim removed 8 bases at V and 4 bases at J, leaving 7 bases unmatched. CDR3 in DNA: TGTGCCAGCCAACTTTCAGGGGGCTATGGCTACACCTTC. Translated: CASQLSGGYGYTF.

The CDR3 DNA reads as TGCAGTGCTAGGTCGGGAGGAGGCGAGACCCAGTACTTC. It yields the protein CSARSGGGETQYF. The chain joins TRBV20-1 to TRBJ2-5; 7 bases match TRBD2. CDR1 and CDR2 (germline): DFQATT, SNEGSKA (reference sequence). CDR3 size: 13 residues. J lost 5 bases, V lost 3 bases, and 6 bases had no gene match.

The chain is built from TRBV25-1 and TRBJ2-7; no clear D gene. Trimming stripped 5 bases from V and 6 bases from J, with 14 bases between. CDR3 length equals 13 residues. In germline, CDR1 is MGHDK, CDR2 SYGVNS. CDR3 coding DNA: TGTGCCAGCAGTTTCTTACAGCGATCCGAGCAGTACTTC. Amino acid sequence: CASSFLQRSEQYF.

The chain is built from TRBV9 and TRBJ1-3, with TRBD1 as a possible D gene (6 bases). The ends were cut back, 4 bases at V and 7 bases at J, with 12 bases in the middle. The CDR3 extends over 13 amino acids. Germline values: CDR1 SGDLS, CDR2 YYNGEE. The CDR3 region is CASSPRQDNTIYF. In DNA form, the CDR3 reads TGTGCCAGCAGCCCCCGACAGGATAACACCATATATTTT.

The chain employs TRBV20-1 and TRBJ1-2; no firm D call. Germline CDR1 reads DFQATT; CDR2 reads SNEGSKA (reference sequence). The CDR3 consists of 11 residues. Trimming stripped 5 bases from V and 4 bases from J, with 8 bases between. The CDR3 DNA sequence: TGCAGTGCTCCCGGGCGCTATGGCTACACCTTC. Amino acid sequence: CSAPGRYGYTF.

The V gene is TRBV2, the J gene TRBJ2-7; the D gene could be TRBD1 or TRBD2 (5 bases each). The CDR3 consists of 13 residues. The V and J ends lost 11 bases and 0 bases respectively, with 14 bases between them. The germline CDR1 and CDR2 sequences are SNHLY and FYNNEI. The CDR3 protein is CASLPGPSYEQYF. CDR3 bases: TGTGCCTCTCTACCGGGGCCCTCCTACGAGCAGTACTTC.

This clonotype turned up a few times. The V call is TRBV28, the J call TRBJ1-2, with D hard to call. The CDR3 loop spans 14 amino acids. The V gene lost 6 bases and the J gene lost 1 base, with 12 bases spanning the gap. The germline V gene has CDR1 MDHEN and CDR2 SYDVKM. CDR3 bases: TGTGCCAGCAGCCTCAGGAGTGATAACTATGGCTACACCTTC. Translated: CASSLRSDNYGYTF.

The V and J genes are TRBV5-1 and TRBJ2-1; 7 bases fit TRBD1. Germline CDR1 is SGHRS and CDR2 is YFSETQ. The CDR3 extends over 15 amino acids. Losses at the gene ends were 3 bases for V and 3 bases for J; bases not matched to a gene: 6. Here the CDR3 DNA reads TGCGCCAGCAGCTCAACAGGGGTCTACTACAATGAGCAGTTCTTC. Translated, it gives CASSSTGVYYNEQFF. Combining the CDR3 with reference TRBV5-1 and TRBJ2-1 gives the whole variable domain KAGVTQTPRYLIKTRGQQVTLSCSPISGHRSVSWYQQTPGQGLQFLFEYFSETQRNKGNFPGRFSGRQFSNSRSEMNVSTLELGDSALYLCASSSTGVYYNEQFFGPGTRLTVL.

This clonotype came up a few times. The gene calls are TRBV18 and TRBJ2-5; D possibly uses TRBD1 or TRBD2 (5 bases each). Trimming stripped 2 bases from V and 5 bases from J, with 24 bases between. The CDR3 is 18 residues long. Germline CDR1 reads KGHSH; CDR2 reads LQKENI. In DNA, the CDR3 is TGTGCCAGCTCACCAGGGGCCCAACTAGTTTCCTTCCTCGAGACCCAGTACTTC. It encodes CASSPGAQLVSFLETQYF.

J is TRBJ2-5 and V is TRBV9, with TRBD2 identical over 9 bases. Germline CDR1 SGDLS, CDR2 YYNGEE. J was trimmed by 5 bases and V by 6 bases; bases with no gene match: 11. The CDR3 is made up of 15 amino acids. Here the CDR3 DNA reads TGTGCCAGCACAAGTGGGGGACTAGCATACGAGACCCAGTACTTC. Translation gives CASTSGGLAYETQYF.

The chain uses TRBV2 and TRBJ2-1, with D maybe TRBD2 (6 bases). Deletions cut 6 bases from V and 7 bases from J, with 22 bases between. CDR1 is SNHLY and CDR2 is FYNNEI in the germline V gene. The CDR3 contains 16 residues. CDR3 sequence: CASSSNPGLGLNEQFF. The CDR3 nucleotides are TGTGCCAGCAGCTCGAACCCGGGACTGGGTCTAAATGAGCAGTTCTTC. Drawing the rest from reference TRBV2 and TRBJ2-1, the complete variable domain is EPEVTQTPSHQVTQMGQEVILRCVPISNHLYFYWYRQILGQKVEFLVSFYNNEISEKSEIFDDQFSVERPDGSNFTLKIRSTKLEDSAMYFCASSSNPGLGLNEQFFGPGTRLTVL.

This clonotype was recorded a few times. The genes are TRBV5-1 and TRBJ2-5; D is unresolved. The length of the CDR3 is 14 residues. Between the trimmed V and J ends, which lost 1 base and 1 base, there was a span of 8 bases. Germline CDR1 SGHRS, CDR2 YFSETQ. DNA for the CDR3: TGCGCCAGCAGCTTGAGGTTATCCCAAGAGACCCAGTACTTC. Translated, it gives CASSLRLSQETQYF. The whole variable domain, filled in from reference TRBV5-1 and TRBJ2-5, reads KAGVTQTPRYLIKTRGQQVTLSCSPISGHRSVSWYQQTPGQGLQFLFEYFSETQRNKGNFPGRFSGRQFSNSRSEMNVSTLELGDSALYLCASSLRLSQETQYFGPGTRLLVL.

This clonotype showed up many times. The chain recombines TRBV7-2 with TRBJ1-6, with a weak D call TRBD1 (5 bases). V lost 5 bases, J lost 9 bases, and 17 bases lay in between. The CDR3 loop spans 15 amino acids. The germline gives CDR1 SGHTA, CDR2 FQGNSA. CDR3 sequence (DNA): TGTGCCAGCAGCGAAAACGTCGGGGCTTTTTCACCCCTCCACTTT. This translates into CASSENVGAFSPLHF.

This clonotype was recorded at least ten times. The chain uses TRBV6-5 and TRBJ1-4; no firm D call. V was pared by 6 bases and J by 8 bases, with 10 bases between. This CDR3 is 12 amino acids long. Germline values: CDR1 MNHEY, CDR2 SVGAGI. The CDR3 is CASSRQGEKLFF. In nucleotides, the CDR3 is TGTGCCAGCAGCCGACAAGGGGAAAAACTGTTTTTT.